Sequencing of this TCR beta chain was carried out in a study of technical replicates of blood from a few donors. Sequenced by immunoSEQ multiplex PCR; TCRdb stores in-frame clones only, minus some. There are about 14,000 clones in the sample; 80% to 90% occur only once, and around 12% lies in the top ten. Germline loops: CDR1 SGHRS, CDR2 YFSETQ. V was pared by 0 bases and J by 2 bases, with 8 bases between. This CDR3 spans 14 amino acids. The TCR sequence derives from a human donor in good health. The V and J genes are TRBV5-1 and TRBJ1-1; D gene unclear. The sequenced sample was PBMCs. The CDR3: CASSLAVSNTEAFF. CDR3 nucleotide sequence: TGCGCCAGCAGCTTGGCCGTTTCCAACACTGAAGCTTTCTTT. Variable domain in full (rest from reference TRBV5-1 and TRBJ1-1): KAGVTQTPRYLIKTRGQQVTLSCSPISGHRSVSWYQQTPGQGLQFLFEYFSETQRNKGNFPGRFSGRQFSNSRSEMNVSTLELGDSALYLCASSLAVSNTEAFFGQGTRLTVV.